The T cell receptor (beta chain) under discussion was sequenced for a study of patients and donors after allogeneic stem cell transplantation. Looked up from germline, CDR1 is DFQATT and CDR2 is SNEGSKA (reference sequence). The CDR3 sequence is 16 residues long. Germline trimming cut 3 bases from V and 3 bases from J; bases unmatched to any gene: 11. A single record per CDR3 protein comes from TCRdb applying MiXCR to the RT-PCR reads. The sample consists of about 150,000 distinct CDR3 sequences, more than 20% of them appearing once. What was sequenced was blood, either unsorted or a sorted T cell fraction (not recorded which). The TCR comes from a human donor who was either an allogeneic HSCT recipient or a stem cell or donor lymphocyte infusion donor (not recorded which). It is not recorded whose cells these are; they may come from a transplant donor. The V call is TRBV20-1, the J call TRBJ1-5; 7 positions agree with TRBD1. The CDR3 region has the DNA TGCAGTGCTAGCCTCGGGACAGAAAGTTTCAATCAGCCCCAGCATTTT. Translating gives CSASLGTESFNQPQHF.